A selection of T cell receptor beta chains follows, all from one sample in a study of shared clonotypes between healthy human individuals. Produced via immunoSEQ multiplex PCR; TCRdb's table is partial and in-frame only. Here the sample spans roughly 2.2 million clones, 85% to 95% being singletons. The material sequenced was naive CD4+ T cells from PBMCs. The receptors shown here come from a man aged 18-30 years in good health. Some clones in this sample may be carry-over from other donors' samples. Both conserved end residues are part of each CDR3. The order of the fields is V gene, D gene, clone size, CDR3 length, J gene, CDR3 protein, CDR3 DNA. D genes are given only for firm matches. The listing skips clone size in some rows; elsewhere it reads once, few, many or a size class.

TRBV4-3	NA	NA	16	TRBJ1-6	CASSQVGGAKNSPLHF	TGCGCCAGCAGCCAAGTGGGGGGCGCCAAGAATTCACCCCTCCACTTT
TRBV19	TRBD2	NA	16	TRBJ2-2	CASSMGLAGTTGELFF	TGTGCCAGTAGTATGGGACTAGCGGGAACCACCGGGGAGCTGTTTTTT
TRBV6-6	TRBD1	NA	14	TRBJ1-4	CASSWGRGAEKLFF	TGTGCCAGCAGTTGGGGCAGGGGGGCTGAAAAACTGTTTTTT
TRBV11-3	TRBD2	NA	15	TRBJ2-7	CASSLAGGYSYEQYF	TGTGCCAGCAGCTTAGCGGGAGGGTACTCCTACGAGCAGTACTTC
TRBV9	TRBD2	NA	15	TRBJ2-5	CASSPGLAGVETQYF	TGTGCCAGCAGCCCCGGACTAGCGGGGGTAGAGACCCAGTACTTC
TRBV18	NA	NA	14	TRBJ1-1	CASSPDIVNTEAFF	TGTGCCAGCTCCCCCGACATAGTGAACACTGAAGCTTTCTTT
TRBV6-1	NA	NA	15	TRBJ2-2	CASSPDWAGTGELFF	TGTGCCAGCAGCCCCGACTGGGCGGGGACCGGGGAGCTGTTTTTT
TRBV10-3	TRBD2	NA	15	TRBJ2-7	CAISESTGGPYEQYF	TGTGCCATCAGTGAGTCCACGGGAGGGCCGTACGAGCAGTACTTC
TRBV4-2	TRBD1	NA	15	TRBJ1-6	CASSQEQGVDSPLHF	TGTGCCAGCAGCCAAGAGCAGGGGGTTGATTCACCCCTCCACTTT
TRBV5-1	NA	NA	13	TRBJ1-1	CASSLGRESGAFF	TGCGCCAGCAGCTTAGGCAGGGAGTCTGGAGCTTTCTTT
TRBV5-1	TRBD1	once	15	TRBJ2-5	CASSPPRTGQETQYF	TGCGCCAGCAGCCCCCCACGGACAGGACAAGAGACCCAGTACTTC
TRBV5-4	NA	NA	15	TRBJ2-3	CASSSNPLRTDTQYF	TGTGCCAGCAGCTCCAACCCCCTGCGGACAGATACGCAGTATTTT
TRBV6-6	TRBD1	NA	13	TRBJ2-7	CASRQGSSYEQYF	TGTGCCAGTCGACAGGGGAGCTCCTACGAGCAGTACTTC
TRBV5-5	TRBD1	NA	15	TRBJ2-7	CASSGGGTGTYEQYF	TGTGCCAGCAGCGGTGGAGGGACAGGAACCTACGAGCAGTACTTC
TRBV19	NA	NA	14	TRBJ2-7	CASRGGDLGDEQYF	TGTGCCAGTAGAGGGGGAGACCTTGGGGACGAGCAGTACTTC
TRBV9	NA	NA	14	TRBJ1-1	CASSAGPLVSEAFF	TGTGCCAGCAGCGCCGGACCTCTTGTATCTGAAGCTTTCTTT
TRBV19	NA	NA	13	TRBJ1-3	CPMGRPLGNTIYF	TGCCCAATGGGCAGGCCGCTCGGAAACACCATATATTTT
TRBV7-3	TRBD1	NA	14	TRBJ2-7	CASSPGQGAYEQYF	TGTGCCAGCAGCCCGGGACAGGGGGCCTACGAGCAGTACTTC
TRBV23-1	TRBD2	NA	19	TRBJ2-7	CASSPIPGGRGSGSYEQYF	TGCGCCAGCAGTCCAATCCCGGGGGGGAGGGGTAGCGGGAGCTACGAGCAGTACTTC
TRBV27	NA	NA	14	TRBJ2-1	CAIGRASPFDEQFF	TGTGCCATAGGTAGGGCTAGTCCGTTCGATGAGCAGTTCTTC
TRBV29-1	TRBD1	NA	15	TRBJ2-7	CSVNKLGTGAYEQYF	TGCAGCGTTAACAAACTCGGGACAGGAGCCTACGAGCAGTACTTC
TRBV6-6	TRBD1	NA	15	TRBJ1-2	CASSYPPGQNYGYTF	TGTGCCAGCAGTTACCCACCGGGACAGAACTATGGCTACACCTTC
TRBV9	NA	NA	15	TRBJ2-7	CASSVDAQTPYEQYF	TGTGCCAGCAGCGTAGATGCGCAGACTCCGTACGAGCAGTACTTC
TRBV27	NA	NA	13	TRBJ2-3	CASSLRGTDTQYF	TGTGCCAGCAGTTTACGGGGCACAGATACGCAGTATTTT
TRBV1	NA	NA	12	TRBJ1-1	CTSSHSEVEAFF	TGCACCAGCAGCCATTCTGAGGTTGAAGCTTTCTTT
TRBV18	NA	NA	12	TRBJ2-5	CASSPLGETQYF	TGTGCCAGCTCACCATTGGGGGAGACCCAGTACTTC
TRBV5-1	NA	NA	14	TRBJ2-2	CASSLVVDPGELFF	TGCGCCAGCAGCTTGGTAGTGGATCCCGGGGAGCTGTTTTTT
TRBV6-6	TRBD1	NA	15	TRBJ2-1	CASSLQGAVYNEQFF	TGTGCCAGCAGCTTACAGGGGGCCGTATACAATGAGCAGTTCTTC
TRBV4-3	NA	NA	14	TRBJ2-7	CASSPSRGSYEQYF	TGCGCCAGCAGCCCCTCGAGGGGCTCCTACGAGCAGTACTTC
TRBV6-1	NA	NA	13	TRBJ1-3	CASSEIAGNTIYF	TGTGCCAGCAGTGAAATTGCTGGAAACACCATATATTTT
TRBV5-1	NA	NA	18	TRBJ2-5	CASSLGEFADWGRETQYF	TGCGCCAGCAGCCTTGGGGAATTCGCGGATTGGGGAAGAGAGACCCAGTACTTC
TRBV5-4	NA	NA	15	TRBJ2-7	CASSLEPGFSYEQYF	TGTGCCAGCAGCTTGGAGCCGGGATTTTCCTACGAGCAGTACTTC
TRBV21-1	NA	NA	18	TRBJ2-2	CASSKAGTGVLNTGELFF	TGTGCCAGCAGCAAAGCCGGGACAGGGGTTTTGAACACCGGGGAGCTGTTTTTT
TRBV29-1	TRBD2	NA	15	TRBJ2-5	CSVETLNSGSETQYF	TGCAGCGTTGAAACCCTTAATAGCGGGAGTGAGACCCAGTACTTC
TRBV2	NA	few	13	TRBJ1-2	CASSPDSNYGYTF	TGTGCCAGCAGTCCGGACAGTAACTATGGCTACACCTTC
TRBV6-1	NA	NA	14	TRBJ1-3	CASHPGGTGNTIYF	TGTGCCAGCCACCCCGGTGGTACTGGAAACACCATATATTTT
TRBV19	TRBD1	NA	13	TRBJ1-2	CASSIHRGDGYTF	TGTGCCAGTAGTATACACAGGGGCGATGGCTACACCTTC
TRBV11-2	NA	NA	19	TRBJ1-2	CASSLVPPATDKANYGYTF	TGTGCCAGCAGCTTAGTCCCCCCCGCGACCGATAAAGCTAACTATGGCTACACCTTC
TRBV10-3	TRBD2	NA	13	TRBJ2-7	CAIGAGIGYEQYF	TGTGCCATCGGAGCGGGAATTGGCTACGAGCAGTACTTC
TRBV7-6	NA	NA	14	TRBJ2-5	CASSLDVVGETQYF	TGTGCCAGCAGCTTAGACGTAGTGGGAGAGACCCAGTACTTC
TRBV6-5	NA	NA	13	TRBJ1-5	CASRRSGNQPQHF	TGTGCCAGCCGTCGTTCGGGCAATCAGCCCCAGCATTTT
TRBV5-1	NA	NA	13	TRBJ1-1	CASSATGLTEAFF	TGCGCCAGCAGCGCCACAGGACTCACTGAAGCTTTCTTT
TRBV7-9	NA	NA	15	TRBJ2-2	CASSPDRPGGGELFF	TGTGCCAGCAGCCCGGACAGGCCCGGGGGCGGGGAGCTGTTTTTT
TRBV5-1	NA	few	14	TRBJ1-1	CASILSSGFGEAFF	TGCGCCAGCATTTTGTCGTCGGGCTTTGGTGAAGCTTTCTTT
TRBV7-9	TRBD2	NA	16	TRBJ2-1	CASSTWGTSSYNEQFF	TGTGCCAGCAGCACATGGGGGACTAGCAGCTACAATGAGCAGTTCTTC
TRBV6-5	TRBD1	once	14	TRBJ2-1	CASSSGTATGEQFF	TGTGCCAGCAGTTCAGGGACAGCAACTGGGGAGCAGTTCTTC
TRBV28	TRBD2	NA	15	TRBJ2-1	CASTGLAGSLSEQFF	TGTGCCAGCACGGGACTAGCGGGATCCCTTAGTGAGCAGTTCTTC
TRBV28	NA	NA	14	TRBJ2-1	CASSLTGSYNEQFF	TGTGCCAGCAGTTTGACCGGCTCCTACAATGAGCAGTTCTTC
TRBV25-1	TRBD2	NA	16	TRBJ2-1	CASSATSGMSYNEQFF	TGTGCCAGCAGTGCGACTAGCGGGATGTCCTACAATGAGCAGTTCTTC
TRBV5-1	NA	NA	14	TRBJ2-7	CASSLGGSSYEQYF	TGCGCCAGCAGCTTGGGGGGGAGCTCCTACGAGCAGTACTTC
TRBV9	NA	once	14	TRBJ2-1	CASSVDRGIYEQFF	TGTGCCAGCAGCGTAGATCGGGGAATCTATGAGCAGTTCTTC
TRBV6-1	TRBD1	once	14	TRBJ1-2	CASRITGVNYGYTF	TGTGCCAGCAGAATAACAGGGGTTAACTATGGCTACACCTTC
TRBV15	TRBD1	NA	15	TRBJ1-1	CATSKGTGLNTEAFF	TGTGCCACCAGCAAGGGGACAGGTCTGAACACTGAAGCTTTCTTT
TRBV27	NA	NA	19	TRBJ1-6	CASSLSGPGVSRGGSPLHF	TGTGCCAGCAGTTTAAGTGGGCCAGGGGTGAGCCGAGGGGGATCACCCCTCCACTTT
TRBV11-2	TRBD2	once	17	TRBJ2-1	CASSSGLAGGSYNEQFF	TGTGCCAGCAGCTCGGGACTAGCGGGGGGGTCCTACAATGAGCAGTTCTTC
TRBV29-1	NA	NA	16	TRBJ2-3	CSVEVNGGAVVDTQYF	TGCAGCGTTGAAGTGAATGGGGGGGCGGTCGTAGATACGCAGTATTTT
TRBV4-1	TRBD1	NA	14	TRBJ2-5	CASSQDRGRETQYF	TGCGCCAGCAGCCAAGACAGGGGGCGAGAGACCCAGTACTTC
TRBV21-1	NA	NA	14	TRBJ2-5	CASSNLSRSGAQYF	TGTGCCAGCAGCAACTTGTCTCGCTCTGGGGCCCAGTACTTC
TRBV27	NA	NA	16	TRBJ1-2	CASSRGQTHTNYGYTF	TGTGCCAGCAGCCGCGGACAGACCCATACTAACTATGGCTACACCTTC